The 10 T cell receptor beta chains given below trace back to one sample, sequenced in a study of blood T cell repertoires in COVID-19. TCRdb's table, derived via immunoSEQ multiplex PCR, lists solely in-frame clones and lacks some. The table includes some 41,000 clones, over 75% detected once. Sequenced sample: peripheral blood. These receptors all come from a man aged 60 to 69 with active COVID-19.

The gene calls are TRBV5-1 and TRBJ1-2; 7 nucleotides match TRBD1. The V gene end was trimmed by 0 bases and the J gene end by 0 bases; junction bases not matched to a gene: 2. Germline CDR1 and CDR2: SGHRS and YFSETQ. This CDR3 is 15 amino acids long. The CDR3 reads CASSLGGTANYGYTF. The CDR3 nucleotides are TGCGCCAGCAGCTTGGGCGGGACAGCTAACTATGGCTACACCTTC. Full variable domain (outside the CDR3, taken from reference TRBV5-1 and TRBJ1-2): KAGVTQTPRYLIKTRGQQVTLSCSPISGHRSVSWYQQTPGQGLQFLFEYFSETQRNKGNFPGRFSGRQFSNSRSEMNVSTLELGDSALYLCASSLGGTANYGYTFGSGTRLTVV.

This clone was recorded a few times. The CDR3 coding sequence is TGTGCCAGCAGTTTCGGTAGCGGAGCCTACAATGAGCAGTTCTTC. It encodes CASSFGSGAYNEQFF. This chain joins TRBV28 and TRBJ2-1; TRBD2 is a possible D gene (6 bases). Germline V gene lookup returns CDR1 MDHEN and CDR2 SYDVKM. With 3 bases removed from V and 2 bases from J, the gap between germline ends came to 11 bases. The CDR3 is 15 amino acids. The variable domain in full, completed from reference TRBV28 and TRBJ2-1, reads DVKVTQSSRYLVKRTGEKVFLECVQDMDHENMFWYRQDPGLGLRLIYFSYDVKMKEKGDIPEGYSVSREKKERFSLILESASTNQTSMYLCASSFGSGAYNEQFFGPGTRLTVL.

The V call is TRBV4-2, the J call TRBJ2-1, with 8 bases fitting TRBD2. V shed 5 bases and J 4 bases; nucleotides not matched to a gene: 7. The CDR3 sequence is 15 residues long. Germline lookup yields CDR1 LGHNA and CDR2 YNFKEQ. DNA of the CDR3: TGTGCCAGCAGCTACGGGACTAGGGATTACAATGAGCAGTTCTTC. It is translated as CASSYGTRDYNEQFF.

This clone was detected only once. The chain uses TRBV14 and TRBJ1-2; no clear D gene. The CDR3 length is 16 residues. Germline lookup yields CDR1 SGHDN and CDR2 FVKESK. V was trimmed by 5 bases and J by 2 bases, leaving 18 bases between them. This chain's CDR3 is CASSASGGISNYGYTF. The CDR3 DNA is TGTGCCAGCAGCGCAAGCGGAGGGATAAGCAACTATGGCTACACCTTC.

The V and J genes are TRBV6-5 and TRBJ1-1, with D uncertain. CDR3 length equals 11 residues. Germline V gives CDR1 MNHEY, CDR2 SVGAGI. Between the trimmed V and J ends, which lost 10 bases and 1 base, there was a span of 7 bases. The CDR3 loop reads CATRQNTEAFF. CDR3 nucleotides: TGTGCCACCCGACAGAACACTGAAGCTTTCTTT.

The CDR3 region is CASSLLAPTGWGITGELFF. CDR3 sequence (DNA): TGTGCCAGCAGCTTATTGGCCCCGACAGGGTGGGGGATCACCGGGGAGCTGTTTTTT. This sequence joins TRBV7-2 and TRBJ2-2; 7 bases match TRBD1. This CDR3 spans 19 amino acids. Germline V gene sequence: CDR1 SGHTA, CDR2 FQGNSA. V trimming: 2 bases; J trimming: 4 bases; junction bases outside the gene matches: 16.

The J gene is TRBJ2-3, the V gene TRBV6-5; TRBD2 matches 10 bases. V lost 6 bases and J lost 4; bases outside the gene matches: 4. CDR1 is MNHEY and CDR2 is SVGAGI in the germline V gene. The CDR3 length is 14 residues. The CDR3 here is CASSRLAGPDTQYF. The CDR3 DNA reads TGTGCCAGCAGCCGACTAGCGGGTCCAGATACGCAGTATTTT.

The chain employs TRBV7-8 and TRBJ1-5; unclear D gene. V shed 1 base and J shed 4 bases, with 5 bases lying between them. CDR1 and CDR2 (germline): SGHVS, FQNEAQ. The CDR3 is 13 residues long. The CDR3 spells CASSLDPNQPQHF. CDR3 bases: TGTGCCAGCAGCTTAGATCCTAATCAGCCCCAGCATTTT. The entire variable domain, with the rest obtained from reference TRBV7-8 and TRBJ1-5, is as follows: GAGVSQSPRYKVAKRGQDVALRCDPISGHVSLFWYQQALGQGPEFLTYFQNEAQLDKSGLPSDRFFAERPEGSVSTLKIQRTQQEDSAVYLCASSLDPNQPQHFGDGTRLSIL.

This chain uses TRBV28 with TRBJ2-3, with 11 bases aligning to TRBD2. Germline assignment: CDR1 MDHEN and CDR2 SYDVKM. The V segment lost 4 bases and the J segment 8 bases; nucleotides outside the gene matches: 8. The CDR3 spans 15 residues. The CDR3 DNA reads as TGTGCCAGCAGTTCCTATAGCGGGGGGGGAGGTACGCAGTATTTT. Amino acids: CASSSYSGGGGTQYF. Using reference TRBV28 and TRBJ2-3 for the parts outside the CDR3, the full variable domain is DVKVTQSSRYLVKRTGEKVFLECVQDMDHENMFWYRQDPGLGLRLIYFSYDVKMKEKGDIPEGYSVSREKKERFSLILESASTNQTSMYLCASSSYSGGGGTQYFGPGTRLTVL.

In nucleotides, the CDR3 is TGCGCCAGCAGCACAGGGGTAGTCGGCGAATGGGATACGCAGTATTTT. Its protein is CASSTGVVGEWDTQYF. The V and J genes are TRBV5-1 and TRBJ2-3, with 7 nucleotides matching TRBD1. Germline V gene data show CDR1 as SGHRS and CDR2 as YFSETQ. CDR3 length: 16 amino acids. The J segment lost 6 bases and the V segment lost 4 bases, leaving 14 bases of the junction unmatched. The full variable domain, rest sourced from reference TRBV5-1 and TRBJ2-3, is KAGVTQTPRYLIKTRGQQVTLSCSPISGHRSVSWYQQTPGQGLQFLFEYFSETQRNKGNFPGRFSGRQFSNSRSEMNVSTLELGDSALYLCASSTGVVGEWDTQYFGPGTRLTVL.